This T cell receptor beta chain appears in the sequencing data of a study of a mutant IDH1 vaccine in newly diagnosed glioma. Turning to the study itself: Previous treatment comprised radiotherapy, temozolomide, or both, mostly both.

The germline V gene encodes CDR1 SGHKS and CDR2 YYEKEE (reference sequence). Trimming took off 2 bases at V and 1 base at J, with 9 bases between the two ends. CDR3 size: 14 residues. Noted time point: week 23, last vaccination. What each vaccine dose contained was 300 ug of mutant IDH1 20-mer peptide, accompanied by topical imiquimod. The donors had new WHO grade 3 or 4 astrocytomas; these were IDH1-mutant and ATRX-lost. This clone occurred once. Its target is not known. The table came from immunoSEQ multiplex PCR; TCRdb's copy has only in-frame clones and leaves some out. Here the sample spans tens of thousands of clones, more than 80% being singletons.

The source is a woman aged 50 to 60 with glioma. V gene TRBV5-5 combines with J gene TRBJ1-1; D is perhaps TRBD1 (6 bases). Sequences were derived from PBMCs, sampled from a glioma patient whose treatment included an IDH1 peptide vaccine. The CDR3 protein is CASSFSGANTEAFF. CDR3 coding DNA: TGTGCCAGCAGCTTTTCAGGGGCGAACACTGAAGCTTTCTTT.